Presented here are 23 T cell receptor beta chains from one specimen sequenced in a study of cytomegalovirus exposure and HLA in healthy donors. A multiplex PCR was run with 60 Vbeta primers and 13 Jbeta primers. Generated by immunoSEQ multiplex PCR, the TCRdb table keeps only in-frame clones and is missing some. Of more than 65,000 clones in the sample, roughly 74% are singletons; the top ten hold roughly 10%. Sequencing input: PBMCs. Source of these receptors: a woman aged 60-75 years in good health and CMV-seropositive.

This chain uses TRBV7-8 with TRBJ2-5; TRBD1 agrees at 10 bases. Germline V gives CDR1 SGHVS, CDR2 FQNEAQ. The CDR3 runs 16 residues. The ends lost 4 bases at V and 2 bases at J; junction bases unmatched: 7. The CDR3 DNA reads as TGTGCCAGCAGCTCGACAGGGGGCGACTTGCAAGAGACCCAGTACTTC. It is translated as CASSSTGGDLQETQYF.

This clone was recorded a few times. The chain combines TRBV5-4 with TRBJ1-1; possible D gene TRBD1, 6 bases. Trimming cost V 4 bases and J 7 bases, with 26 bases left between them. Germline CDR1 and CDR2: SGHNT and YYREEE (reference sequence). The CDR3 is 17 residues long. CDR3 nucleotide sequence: TGTGCCAGCAGCATAACATTAACAGGGAAAGGAAGGGTTGAAGCTTTCTTT. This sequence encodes CASSITLTGKGRVEAFF. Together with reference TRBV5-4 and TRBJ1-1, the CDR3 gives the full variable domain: ETGVTQSPTHLIKTRGQQVTLRCSSQSGHNTVSWYQQALGQGPQFIFQYYREEENGRGNFPPRFSGLQFPNYSSELNVNALELDDSALYLCASSITLTGKGRVEAFFGQGTRLTVV.

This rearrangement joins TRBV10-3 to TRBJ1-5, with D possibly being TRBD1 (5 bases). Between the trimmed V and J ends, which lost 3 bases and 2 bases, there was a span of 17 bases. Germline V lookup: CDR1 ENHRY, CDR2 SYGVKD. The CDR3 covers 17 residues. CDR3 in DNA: TGTGCCATCAGTGAATTTGAGGGCGGGGGTGGCAATCAGCCCCAGCATTTT. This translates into CAISEFEGGGGNQPQHF.

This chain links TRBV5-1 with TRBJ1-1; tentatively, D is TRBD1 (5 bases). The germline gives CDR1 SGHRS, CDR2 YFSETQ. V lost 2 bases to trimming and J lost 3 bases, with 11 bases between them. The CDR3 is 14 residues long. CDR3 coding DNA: TGCGCCAGCAGCTTAGACAGCTCGTACACTGAAGCTTTCTTT. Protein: CASSLDSSYTEAFF. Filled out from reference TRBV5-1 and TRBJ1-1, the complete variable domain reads KAGVTQTPRYLIKTRGQQVTLSCSPISGHRSVSWYQQTPGQGLQFLFEYFSETQRNKGNFPGRFSGRQFSNSRSEMNVSTLELGDSALYLCASSLDSSYTEAFFGQGTRLTVV.

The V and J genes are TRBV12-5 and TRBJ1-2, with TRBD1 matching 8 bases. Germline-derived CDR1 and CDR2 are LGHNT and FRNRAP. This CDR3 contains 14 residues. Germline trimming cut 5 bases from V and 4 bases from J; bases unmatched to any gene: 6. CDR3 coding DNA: TGTGCTAGTGGTATAGGACAGGGTTCCTATGGCTACACCTTC. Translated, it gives CASGIGQGSYGYTF.

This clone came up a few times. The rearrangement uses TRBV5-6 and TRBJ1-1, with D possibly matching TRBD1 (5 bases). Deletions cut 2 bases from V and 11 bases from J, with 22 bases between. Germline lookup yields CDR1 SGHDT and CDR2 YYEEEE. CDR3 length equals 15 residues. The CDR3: CASSFVPGTPRGAFF. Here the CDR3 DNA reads TGTGCCAGCAGCTTTGTTCCAGGAACACCTCGGGGGGCTTTCTTT.

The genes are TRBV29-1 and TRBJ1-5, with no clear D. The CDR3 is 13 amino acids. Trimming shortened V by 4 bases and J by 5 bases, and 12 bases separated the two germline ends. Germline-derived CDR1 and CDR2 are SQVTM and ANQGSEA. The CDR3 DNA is TGCAGCGTTGGTTATAGTGAGGATCAGCCCCAGCATTTT. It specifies CSVGYSEDQPQHF.

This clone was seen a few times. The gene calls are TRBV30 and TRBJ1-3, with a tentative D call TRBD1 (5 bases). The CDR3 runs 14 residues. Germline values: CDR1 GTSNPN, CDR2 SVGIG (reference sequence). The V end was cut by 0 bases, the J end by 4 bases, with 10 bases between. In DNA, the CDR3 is TGTGCCTGGAGTGTAGGAGGGGACGGAAACACCATATATTTT. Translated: CAWSVGGDGNTIYF.

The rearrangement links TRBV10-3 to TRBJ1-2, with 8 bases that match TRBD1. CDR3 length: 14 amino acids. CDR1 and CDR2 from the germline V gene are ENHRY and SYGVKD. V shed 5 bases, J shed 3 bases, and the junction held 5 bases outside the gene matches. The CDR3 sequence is CAISKDREDYGYTF. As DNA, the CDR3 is TGTGCCATCAGTAAGGACAGGGAAGACTATGGCTACACCTTC.

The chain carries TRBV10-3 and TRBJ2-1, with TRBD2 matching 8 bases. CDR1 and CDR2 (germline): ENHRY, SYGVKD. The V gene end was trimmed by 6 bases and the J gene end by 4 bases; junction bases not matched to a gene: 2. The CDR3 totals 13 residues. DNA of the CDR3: TGTGCCATCAGGACTAGCGAATACAATGAGCAGTTCTTC. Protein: CAIRTSEYNEQFF.

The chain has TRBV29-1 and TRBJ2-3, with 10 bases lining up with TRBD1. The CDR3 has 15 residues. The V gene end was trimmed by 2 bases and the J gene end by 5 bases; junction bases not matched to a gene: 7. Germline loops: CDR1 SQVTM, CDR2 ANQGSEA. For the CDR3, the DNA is TGCAGCGTTGAATCCGAGACAGGGGGCGGAGATACGCAGTATTTT. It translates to CSVESETGGGDTQYF.

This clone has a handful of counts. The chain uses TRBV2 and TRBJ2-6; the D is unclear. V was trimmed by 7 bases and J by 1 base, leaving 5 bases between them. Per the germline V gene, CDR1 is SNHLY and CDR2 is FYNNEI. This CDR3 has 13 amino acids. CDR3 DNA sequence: TGTGCCAGCACTACGTCTGGGGCCAACGTCCTGACTTTC. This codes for CASTTSGANVLTF.

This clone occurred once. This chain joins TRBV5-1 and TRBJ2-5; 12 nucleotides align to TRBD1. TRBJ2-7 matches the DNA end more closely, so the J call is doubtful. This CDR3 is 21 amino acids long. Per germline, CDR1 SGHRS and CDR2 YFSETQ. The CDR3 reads CASSLNILGGQGAKRAYEQYF. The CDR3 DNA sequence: TGCGCCAGCAGCTTGAATATTTTAGGGGGACAGGGGGCGAAGAGAGCCTACGAGCAGTACTTC.

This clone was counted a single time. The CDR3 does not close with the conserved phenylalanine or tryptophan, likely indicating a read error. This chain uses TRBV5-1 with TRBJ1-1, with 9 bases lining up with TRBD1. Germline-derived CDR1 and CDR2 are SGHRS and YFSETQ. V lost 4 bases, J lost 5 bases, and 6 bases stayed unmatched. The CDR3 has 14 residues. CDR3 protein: CASSATGGGTEAFV. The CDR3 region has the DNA TGCGCCAGCAGCGCTACAGGGGGCGGTACTGAAGCTTTCGTT.

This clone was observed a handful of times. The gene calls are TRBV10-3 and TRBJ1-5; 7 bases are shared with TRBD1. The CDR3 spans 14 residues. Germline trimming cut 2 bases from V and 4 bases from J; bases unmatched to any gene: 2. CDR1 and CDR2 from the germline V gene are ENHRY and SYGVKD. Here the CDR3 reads CAISEGGQNQPQHF. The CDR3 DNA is TGTGCCATCAGTGAGGGGGGACAGAATCAGCCCCAGCATTTT.

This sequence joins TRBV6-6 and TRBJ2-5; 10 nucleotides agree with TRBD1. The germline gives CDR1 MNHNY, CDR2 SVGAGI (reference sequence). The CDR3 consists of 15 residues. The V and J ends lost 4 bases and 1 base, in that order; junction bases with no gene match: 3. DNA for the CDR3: TGTGCCAGCAGTTTGGACAGGGGGGCCCAAGAGACCCAGTACTTC. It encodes CASSLDRGAQETQYF.

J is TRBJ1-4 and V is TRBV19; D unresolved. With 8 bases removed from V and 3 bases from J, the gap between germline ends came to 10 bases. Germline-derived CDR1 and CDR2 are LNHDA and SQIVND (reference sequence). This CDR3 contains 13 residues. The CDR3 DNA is TGTGCCAGTTGTAGACGGGCTAATGAAAAACTGTTTTTT. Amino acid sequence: CASCRRANEKLFF.

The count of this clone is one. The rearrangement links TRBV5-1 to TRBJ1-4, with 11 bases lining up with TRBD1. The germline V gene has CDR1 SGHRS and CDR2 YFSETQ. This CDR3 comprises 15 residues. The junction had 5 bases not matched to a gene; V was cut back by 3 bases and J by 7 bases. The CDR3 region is CASSSGTGGSEKLFF. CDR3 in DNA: TGCGCCAGCAGCTCAGGGACAGGGGGTTCTGAAAAACTGTTTTTT.

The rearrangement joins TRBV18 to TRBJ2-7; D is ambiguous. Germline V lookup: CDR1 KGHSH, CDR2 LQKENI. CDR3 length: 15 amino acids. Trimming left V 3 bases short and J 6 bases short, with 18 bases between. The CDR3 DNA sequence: TGTGCCAGCTCACCGGTGGAGACTGTGAGGCCCGAGCAGTACTTC. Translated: CASSPVETVRPEQYF.

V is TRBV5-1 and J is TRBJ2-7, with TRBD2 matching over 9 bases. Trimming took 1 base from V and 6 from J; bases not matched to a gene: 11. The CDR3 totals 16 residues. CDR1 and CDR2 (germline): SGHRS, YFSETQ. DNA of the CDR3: TGCGCCAGCAGCTTGATAACTGCGGGGGGGCCACGCGAGCAGTACTTC. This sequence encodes CASSLITAGGPREQYF.

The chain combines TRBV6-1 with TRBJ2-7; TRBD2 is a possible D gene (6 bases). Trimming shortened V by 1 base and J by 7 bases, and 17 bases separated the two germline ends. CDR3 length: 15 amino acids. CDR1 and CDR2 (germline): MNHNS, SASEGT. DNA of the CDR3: TGTGCCAGCAGTGAAGTAGGAGGGCGGGCCGGAGAGCAGTACTTC. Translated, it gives CASSEVGGRAGEQYF.

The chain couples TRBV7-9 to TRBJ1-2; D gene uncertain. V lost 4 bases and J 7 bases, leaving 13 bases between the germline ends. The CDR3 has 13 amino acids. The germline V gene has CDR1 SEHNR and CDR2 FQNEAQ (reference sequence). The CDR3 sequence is CASSSVVLGGYTF. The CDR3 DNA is TGTGCCAGCAGCTCAGTGGTGCTTGGTGGCTACACCTTC.

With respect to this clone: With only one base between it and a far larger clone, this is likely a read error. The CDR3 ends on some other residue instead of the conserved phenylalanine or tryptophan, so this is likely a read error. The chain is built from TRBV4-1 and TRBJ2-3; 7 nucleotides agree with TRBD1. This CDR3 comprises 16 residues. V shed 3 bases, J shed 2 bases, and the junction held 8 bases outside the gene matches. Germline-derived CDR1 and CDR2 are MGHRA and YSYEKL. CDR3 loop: CASSHTTGADTDTQYV. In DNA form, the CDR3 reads TGCGCCAGCAGCCACACAACAGGGGCCGACACAGATACGCAGTATGTT.